This T cell receptor (beta chain) was obtained from a study of monozygotic twins with inflammatory bowel disease. Findings of the study overall: TCRbeta diversity (inverse Simpson) was lower in IBD patients than in healthy co-twins.

Of note for this clonotype: Antigen unknown.

The CDR3 is 14 residues long. Germline V gives CDR1 SQVTM, CDR2 ANQGSEA. Using TCRalpha and TCRbeta cDNA, the researchers carried out two nested PCRs that lasted roughly 16 and 10 cycles. TCRdb reprocessed the 5' RACE reads; each CDR3 protein has one entry and no DNA is given. The sample table sets out under 350,000 distinct CDR3 sequences. Specimen: blood. The clonotype comes from a human donor with ulcerative colitis or Crohn's disease, or a healthy co-twin of an affected twin (not recorded which). The rearrangement uses TRBV29-1 and TRBJ1-2; TCRdb picks TRBD1, but there is no DNA to check that call. The CDR3 is CSVGDRDRGLGYTF. The complete variable domain, with remaining parts taken from reference TRBV29-1 and TRBJ1-2, reads SAVISQKPSRDICQRGTSLTIQCQVDSQVTMMFWYRQQPGQSLTLIATANQGSEATYESGFVIDKFPISRPNLTFSTLTVSNMSPEDSSIYLCSVGDRDRGLGYTFGSGTRLTVV.